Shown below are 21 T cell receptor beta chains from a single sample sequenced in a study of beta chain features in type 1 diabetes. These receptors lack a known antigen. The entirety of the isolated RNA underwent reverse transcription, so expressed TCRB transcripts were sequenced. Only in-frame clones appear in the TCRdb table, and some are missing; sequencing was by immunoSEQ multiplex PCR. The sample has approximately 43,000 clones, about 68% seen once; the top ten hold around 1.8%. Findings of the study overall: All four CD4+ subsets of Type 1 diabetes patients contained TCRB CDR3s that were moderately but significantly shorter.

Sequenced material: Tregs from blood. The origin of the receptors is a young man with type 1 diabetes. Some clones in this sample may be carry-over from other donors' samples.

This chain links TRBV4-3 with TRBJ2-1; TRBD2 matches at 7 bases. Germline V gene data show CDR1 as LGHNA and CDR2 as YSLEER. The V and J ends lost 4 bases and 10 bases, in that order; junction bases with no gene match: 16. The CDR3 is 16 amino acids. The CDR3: CASSRSAGVLTHEQFF. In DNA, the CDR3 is TGCGCCAGCAGCCGTTCCGCGGGAGTATTGACCCACGAGCAGTTCTTC.

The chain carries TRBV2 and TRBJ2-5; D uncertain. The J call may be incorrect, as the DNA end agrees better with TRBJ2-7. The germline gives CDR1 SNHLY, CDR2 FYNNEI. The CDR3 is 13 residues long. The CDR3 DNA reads TGTGCCAGCAGTGAATCTTTCCCCTACGAGCAGTACTTC. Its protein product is CASSESFPYEQYF.

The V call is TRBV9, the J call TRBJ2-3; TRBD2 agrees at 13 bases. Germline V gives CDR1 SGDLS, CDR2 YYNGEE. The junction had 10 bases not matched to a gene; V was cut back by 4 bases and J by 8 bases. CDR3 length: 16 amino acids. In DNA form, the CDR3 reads TGTGCCAGCAGCTCTCCCGGGACTAGCGGGGTAATTACGCAGTATTTT. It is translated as CASSSPGTSGVITQYF.

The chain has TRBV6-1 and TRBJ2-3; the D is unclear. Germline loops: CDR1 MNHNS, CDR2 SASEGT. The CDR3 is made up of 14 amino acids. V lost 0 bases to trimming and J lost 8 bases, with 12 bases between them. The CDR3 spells CASSEATRMFTQYF. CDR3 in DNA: TGTGCCAGCAGTGAAGCTACGCGGATGTTTACGCAGTATTTT.

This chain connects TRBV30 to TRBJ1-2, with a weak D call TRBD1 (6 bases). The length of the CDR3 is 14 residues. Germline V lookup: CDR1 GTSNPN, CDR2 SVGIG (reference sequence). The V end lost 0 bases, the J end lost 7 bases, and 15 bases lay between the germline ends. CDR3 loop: CAWSVFAGGFGYTF. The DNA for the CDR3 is TGTGCCTGGAGTGTGTTTGCGGGGGGCTTTGGCTACACCTTC.

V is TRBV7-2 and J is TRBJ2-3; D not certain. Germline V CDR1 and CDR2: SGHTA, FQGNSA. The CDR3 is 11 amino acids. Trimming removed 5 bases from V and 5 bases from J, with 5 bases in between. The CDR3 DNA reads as TGTGCCAGCAGCGAGATAGATACGCAGTATTTT. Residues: CASSEIDTQYF. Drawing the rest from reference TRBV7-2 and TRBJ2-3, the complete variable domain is GAGVSQSPSNKVTEKGKDVELRCDPISGHTALYWYRQSLGQGLEFLIYFQGNSAPDKSGLPSDRFSAERTGGSVSTLTIQRTQQEDSAVYLCASSEIDTQYFGPGTRLTVL.

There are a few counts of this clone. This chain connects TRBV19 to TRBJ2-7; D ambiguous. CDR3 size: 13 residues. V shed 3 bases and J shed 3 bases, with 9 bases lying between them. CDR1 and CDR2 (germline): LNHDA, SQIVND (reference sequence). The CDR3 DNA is TGTGCCAGTAGTATTGTACATTACTACGAGCAGTACTTC. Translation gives CASSIVHYYEQYF.

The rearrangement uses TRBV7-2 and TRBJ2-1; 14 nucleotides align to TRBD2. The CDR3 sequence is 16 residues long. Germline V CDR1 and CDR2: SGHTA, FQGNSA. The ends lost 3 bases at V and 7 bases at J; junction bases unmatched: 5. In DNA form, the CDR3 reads TGTGCCAGCAGCTTTCCGACTAGCGGGGGGGGAAATGAGCAGTTCTTC. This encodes CASSFPTSGGGNEQFF.

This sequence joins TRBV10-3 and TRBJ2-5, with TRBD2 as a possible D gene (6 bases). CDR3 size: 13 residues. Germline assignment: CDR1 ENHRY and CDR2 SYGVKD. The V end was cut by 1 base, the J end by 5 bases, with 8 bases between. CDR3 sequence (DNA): TGTGCCATCAGTGAGTACCTAGCGGAGACCCAGTACTTC. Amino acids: CAISEYLAETQYF.

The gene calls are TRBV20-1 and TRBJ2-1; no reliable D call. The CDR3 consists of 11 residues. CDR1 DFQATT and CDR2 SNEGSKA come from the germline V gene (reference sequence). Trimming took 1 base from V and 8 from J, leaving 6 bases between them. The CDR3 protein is CSARGFDEQFF. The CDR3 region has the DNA TGCAGTGCTAGAGGTTTCGATGAGCAGTTCTTC.

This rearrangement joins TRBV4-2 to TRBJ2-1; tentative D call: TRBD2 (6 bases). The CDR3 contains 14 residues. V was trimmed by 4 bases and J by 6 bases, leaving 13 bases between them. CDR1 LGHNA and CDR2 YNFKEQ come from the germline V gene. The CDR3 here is CASSPIGGSNEQFF. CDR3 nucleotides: TGTGCCAGCAGCCCTATCGGGGGAAGCAATGAGCAGTTCTTC.

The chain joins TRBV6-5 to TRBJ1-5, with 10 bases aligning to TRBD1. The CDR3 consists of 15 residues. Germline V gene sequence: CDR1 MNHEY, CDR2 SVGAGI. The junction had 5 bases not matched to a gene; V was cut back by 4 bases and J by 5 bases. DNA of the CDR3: TGTGCCAGCAGTTTAGGACAGGGGGTCTATCAGCCCCAGCATTTT. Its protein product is CASSLGQGVYQPQHF.

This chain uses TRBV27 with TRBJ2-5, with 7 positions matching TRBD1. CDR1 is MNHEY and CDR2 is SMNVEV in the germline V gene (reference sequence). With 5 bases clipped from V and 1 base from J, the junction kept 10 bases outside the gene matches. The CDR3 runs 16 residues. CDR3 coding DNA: TGTGCCAGCAGTACCCAAAGGGGACAGATCCAAGAGACCCAGTACTTC. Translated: CASSTQRGQIQETQYF.

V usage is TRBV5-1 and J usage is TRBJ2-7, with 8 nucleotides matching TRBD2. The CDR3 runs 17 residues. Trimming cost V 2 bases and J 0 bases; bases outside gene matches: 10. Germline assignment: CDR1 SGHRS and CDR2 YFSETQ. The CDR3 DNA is TGCGCCAGCAGCTTTCTCGCGGGGGGCGGAGGCTCCTACGAGCAGTACTTC. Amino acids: CASSFLAGGGGSYEQYF. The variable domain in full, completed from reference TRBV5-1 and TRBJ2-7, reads KAGVTQTPRYLIKTRGQQVTLSCSPISGHRSVSWYQQTPGQGLQFLFEYFSETQRNKGNFPGRFSGRQFSNSRSEMNVSTLELGDSALYLCASSFLAGGGGSYEQYFGPGTRLTVT.

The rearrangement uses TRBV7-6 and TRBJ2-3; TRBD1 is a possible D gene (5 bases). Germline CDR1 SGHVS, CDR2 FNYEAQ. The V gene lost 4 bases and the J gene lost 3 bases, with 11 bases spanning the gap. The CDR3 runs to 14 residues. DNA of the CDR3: TGTGCCAGCAGCTCCCAGGGTGCGACAGATACGCAGTATTTT. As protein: CASSSQGATDTQYF.

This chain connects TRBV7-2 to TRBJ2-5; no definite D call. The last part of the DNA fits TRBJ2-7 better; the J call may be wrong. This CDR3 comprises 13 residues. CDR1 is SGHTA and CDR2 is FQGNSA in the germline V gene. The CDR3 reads CASSHEWGYEQYF. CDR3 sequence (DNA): TGTGCCAGCAGCCATGAGTGGGGCTACGAGCAGTACTTC.

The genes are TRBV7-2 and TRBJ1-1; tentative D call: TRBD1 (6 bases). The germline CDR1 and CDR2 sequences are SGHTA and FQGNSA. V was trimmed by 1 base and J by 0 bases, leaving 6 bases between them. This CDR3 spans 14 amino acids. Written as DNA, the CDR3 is TGTGCCAGCAGCTTAGGGACAGTGAACACTGAAGCTTTCTTT. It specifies CASSLGTVNTEAFF.

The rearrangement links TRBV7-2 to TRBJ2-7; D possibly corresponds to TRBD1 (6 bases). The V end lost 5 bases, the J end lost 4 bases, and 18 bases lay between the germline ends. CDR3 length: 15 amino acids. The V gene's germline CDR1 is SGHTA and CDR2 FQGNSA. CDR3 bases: TGTGCCAGCAGCCCTGAGCCCCGGACAGTGTACGAGCAGTACTTC. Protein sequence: CASSPEPRTVYEQYF.

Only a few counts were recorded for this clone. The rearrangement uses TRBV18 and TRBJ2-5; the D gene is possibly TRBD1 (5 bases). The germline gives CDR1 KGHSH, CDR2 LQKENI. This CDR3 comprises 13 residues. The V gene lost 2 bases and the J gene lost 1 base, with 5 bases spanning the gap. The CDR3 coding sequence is TGTGCCAGCTCACCAGGGGCCCAAGAGACCCAGTACTTC. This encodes CASSPGAQETQYF.

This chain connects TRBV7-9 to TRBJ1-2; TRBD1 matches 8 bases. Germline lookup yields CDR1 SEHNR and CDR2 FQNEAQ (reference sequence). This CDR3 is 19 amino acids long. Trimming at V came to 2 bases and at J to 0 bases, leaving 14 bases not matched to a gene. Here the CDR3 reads CASSLTQWAGGAANYGYTF. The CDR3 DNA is TGTGCCAGCAGCTTAACCCAATGGGCAGGGGGCGCAGCTAACTATGGCTACACCTTC.

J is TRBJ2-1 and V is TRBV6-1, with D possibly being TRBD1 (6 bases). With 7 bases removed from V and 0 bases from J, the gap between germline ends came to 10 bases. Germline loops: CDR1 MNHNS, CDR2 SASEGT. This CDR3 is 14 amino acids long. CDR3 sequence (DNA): TGTGCCAGCAAAGGACAGCCCTCCTACAATGAGCAGTTCTTC. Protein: CASKGQPSYNEQFF.